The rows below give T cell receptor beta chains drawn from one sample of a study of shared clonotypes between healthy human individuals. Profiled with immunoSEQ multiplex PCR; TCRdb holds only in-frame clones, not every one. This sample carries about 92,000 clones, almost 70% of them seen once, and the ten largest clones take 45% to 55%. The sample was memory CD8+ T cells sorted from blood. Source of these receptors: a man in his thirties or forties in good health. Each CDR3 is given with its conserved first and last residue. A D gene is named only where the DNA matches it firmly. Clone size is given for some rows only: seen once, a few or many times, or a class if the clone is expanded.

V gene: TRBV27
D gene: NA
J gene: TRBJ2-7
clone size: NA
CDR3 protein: CASSSPGERSSYEQYF
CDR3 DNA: TGTGCCAGCAGTTCCCCTGGGGAGCGGAGCTCCTACGAGCAGTACTTC

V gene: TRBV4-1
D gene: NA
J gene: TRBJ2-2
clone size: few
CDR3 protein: CASSQEKNTGELFF
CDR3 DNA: TGCGCCAGCAGCCAAGAGAAGAACACCGGGGAGCTGTTTTTT

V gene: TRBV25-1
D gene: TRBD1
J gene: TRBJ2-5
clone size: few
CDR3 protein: CASSDVRGLGETQYF
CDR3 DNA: TGTGCCAGCAGTGATGTGAGGGGGCTCGGAGAGACCCAGTACTTC

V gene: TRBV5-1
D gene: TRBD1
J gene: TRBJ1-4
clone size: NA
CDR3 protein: CASSWATGAATNEKLFF
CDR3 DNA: TGCGCCAGCAGCTGGGCAACAGGGGCTGCAACTAATGAAAAACTGTTTTTT

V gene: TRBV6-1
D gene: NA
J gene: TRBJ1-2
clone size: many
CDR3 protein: CASSEVAGAPVGYTF
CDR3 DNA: TGTGCCAGCAGTGAAGTAGCAGGGGCCCCTGTCGGCTACACCTTC

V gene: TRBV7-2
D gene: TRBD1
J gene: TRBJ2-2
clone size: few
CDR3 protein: CASSRDRVGGELFF
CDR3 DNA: TGTGCCAGCAGCCGGGACAGGGTAGGCGGGGAGCTGTTTTTT

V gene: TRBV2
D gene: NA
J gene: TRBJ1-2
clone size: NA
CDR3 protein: CASSVGRGDYGYTF
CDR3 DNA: TGTGCCAGCAGCGTGGGGCGGGGAGACTATGGCTACACCTTC

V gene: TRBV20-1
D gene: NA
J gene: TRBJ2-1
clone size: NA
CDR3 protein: CSARDSREHFF
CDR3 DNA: TGCAGTGCTAGAGACTCCAGGGAGCATTTCTTC

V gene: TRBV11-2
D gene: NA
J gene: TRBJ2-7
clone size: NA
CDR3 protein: CASSQNRGRLDEQYF
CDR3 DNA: TGTGCCAGCAGCCAGAACCGGGGGCGATTAGACGAGCAGTACTTC

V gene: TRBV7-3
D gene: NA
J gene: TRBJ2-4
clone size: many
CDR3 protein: CASSSKQRAKNIQYF
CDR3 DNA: TGTGCCAGCAGCTCAAAACAGAGGGCCAAAAACATTCAGTACTTC

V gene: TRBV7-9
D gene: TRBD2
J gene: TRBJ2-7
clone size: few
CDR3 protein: CASSPERGALYEQYF
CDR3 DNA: TGTGCCAGCAGCCCCGAGCGGGGCGCCCTCTACGAGCAGTACTTC

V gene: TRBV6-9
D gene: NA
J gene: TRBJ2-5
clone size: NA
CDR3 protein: CASSYGGGETQYF
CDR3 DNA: TGTGCCAGCAGTTATGGAGGTGGGGAGACCCAGTACTTC

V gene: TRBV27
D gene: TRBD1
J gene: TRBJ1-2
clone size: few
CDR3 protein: CASSFGTGDYYGYTF
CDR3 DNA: TGTGCCAGCAGTTTCGGGACAGGGGATTACTATGGCTACACCTTC

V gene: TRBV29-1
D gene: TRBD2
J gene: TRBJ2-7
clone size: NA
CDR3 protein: CSVEEGEGYEQYF
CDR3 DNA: TGCAGCGTTGAAGAAGGGGAGGGTTACGAGCAGTACTTC

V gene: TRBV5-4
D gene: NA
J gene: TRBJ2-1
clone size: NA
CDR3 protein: CASSLGGDEQFF
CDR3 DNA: TGTGCCAGCAGCTTGGGTGGGGATGAGCAGTTCTTC

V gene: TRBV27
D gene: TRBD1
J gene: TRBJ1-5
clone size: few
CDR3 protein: CASSFTGVDQPQHF
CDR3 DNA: TGTGCCAGCAGTTTCACAGGGGTGGATCAGCCCCAGCATTTT

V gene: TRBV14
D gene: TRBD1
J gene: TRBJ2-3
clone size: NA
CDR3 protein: CASSYRGRRFPDTQYF
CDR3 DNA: TGTGCCAGCAGCTACAGGGGGCGCAGATTCCCAGATACGCAGTATTTT

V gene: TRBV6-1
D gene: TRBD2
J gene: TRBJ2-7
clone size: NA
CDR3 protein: CASSEGVSGSYEQYF
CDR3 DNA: TGTGCCAGCAGTGAAGGGGTTAGCGGGAGCTACGAGCAGTACTTC

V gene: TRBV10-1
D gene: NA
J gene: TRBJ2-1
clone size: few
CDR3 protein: CASSEPRVKGQFF
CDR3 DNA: TGCGCCAGCAGTGAGCCGCGAGTGAAGGGGCAGTTCTTC

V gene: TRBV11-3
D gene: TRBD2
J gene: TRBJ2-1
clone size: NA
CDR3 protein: CASSSRTSGTSNEQFF
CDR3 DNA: TGTGCCAGCAGCTCCAGGACTAGCGGGACCAGCAATGAGCAGTTCTTC

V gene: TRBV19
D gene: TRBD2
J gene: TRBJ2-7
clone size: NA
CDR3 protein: CASKGLASSYEQYF
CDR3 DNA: TGTGCCAGTAAAGGACTAGCGAGCTCCTACGAGCAGTACTTC

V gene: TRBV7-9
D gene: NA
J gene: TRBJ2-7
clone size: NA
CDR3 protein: CASSLVTLREQYF
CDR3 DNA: TGTGCCAGCAGCTTAGTAACTCTCCGCGAGCAGTACTTC

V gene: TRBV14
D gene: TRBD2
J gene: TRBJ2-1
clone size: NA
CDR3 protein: CASSQARGIAGDEQFF
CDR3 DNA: TGTGCCAGCAGCCAAGCCAGGGGGATAGCGGGAGATGAGCAGTTCTTC

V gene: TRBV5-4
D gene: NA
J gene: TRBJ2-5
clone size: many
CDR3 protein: CASSDDLKSETQYF
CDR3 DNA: TGTGCCAGCAGCGACGATCTGAAATCGGAGACCCAGTACTTC

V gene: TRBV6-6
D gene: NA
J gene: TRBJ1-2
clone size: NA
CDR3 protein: CASRGANYGYTF
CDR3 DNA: TGTGCCAGCCGGGGGGCTAACTATGGCTACACCTTC

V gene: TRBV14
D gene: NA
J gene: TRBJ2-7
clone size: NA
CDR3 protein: CASSSWAGYEQYF
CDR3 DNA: TGTGCCAGCAGCTCCTGGGCCGGCTACGAGCAGTACTTC

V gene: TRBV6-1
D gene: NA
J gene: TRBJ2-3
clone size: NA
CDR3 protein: CATYQGRDTQYF
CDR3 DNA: TGTGCCACCTACCAGGGGCGAGATACGCAGTATTTT

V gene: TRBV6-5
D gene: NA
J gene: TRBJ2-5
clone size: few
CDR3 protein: CASSYRPWETQYF
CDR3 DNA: TGTGCCAGCAGTTACCGCCCGTGGGAGACCCAGTACTTC

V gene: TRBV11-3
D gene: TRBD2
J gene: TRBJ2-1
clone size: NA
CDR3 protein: CASSLELAGGNEQFF
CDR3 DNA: TGTGCCAGCAGCTTAGAACTAGCGGGAGGCAATGAGCAGTTCTTC

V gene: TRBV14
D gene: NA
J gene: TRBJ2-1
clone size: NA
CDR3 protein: CASSPSYRQQFF
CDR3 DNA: TGTGCCAGCAGCCCCTCTTACCGCCAGCAGTTCTTC

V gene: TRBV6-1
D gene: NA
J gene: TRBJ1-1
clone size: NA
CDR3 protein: CASSAAENTEAFF
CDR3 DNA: TGTGCCAGCAGTGCCGCGGAGAACACTGAAGCTTTCTTT

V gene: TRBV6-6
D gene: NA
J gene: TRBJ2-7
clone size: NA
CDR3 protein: CASSWDTSYEQYF
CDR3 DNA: TGTGCCAGCAGTTGGGACACCTCCTACGAGCAGTACTTC

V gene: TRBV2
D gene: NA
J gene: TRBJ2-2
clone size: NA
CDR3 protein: CASSLYWNTGELFF
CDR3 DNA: TGTGCCAGCAGTCTCTACTGGAACACCGGGGAGCTGTTTTTT

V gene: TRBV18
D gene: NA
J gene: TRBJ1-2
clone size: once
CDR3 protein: CASSPQGLGWGYTF
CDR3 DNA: TGTGCCAGCTCACCACAAGGGCTCGGTTGGGGCTACACCTTC

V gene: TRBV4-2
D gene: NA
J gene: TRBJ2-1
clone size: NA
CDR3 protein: CASSQESPGLAFYNEQFF
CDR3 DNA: TGTGCCAGCAGCCAAGAGAGCCCTGGGCTAGCGTTTTACAATGAGCAGTTCTTC

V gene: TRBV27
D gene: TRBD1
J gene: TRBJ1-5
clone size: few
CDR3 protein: CASRTGTGSQPQHF
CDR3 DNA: TGTGCCAGCAGAACCGGGACAGGGAGTCAGCCCCAGCATTTT

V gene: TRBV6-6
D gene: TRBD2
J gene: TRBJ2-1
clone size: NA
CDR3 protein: CASASGVIHEQFF
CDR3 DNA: TGTGCCAGCGCTAGCGGGGTGATCCATGAGCAGTTCTTC

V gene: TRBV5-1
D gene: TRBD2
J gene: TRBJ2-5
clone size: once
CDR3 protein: CASRRLAGGLKTQYF
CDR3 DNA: TGCGCCAGCAGGAGACTAGCGGGAGGGTTGAAGACCCAGTACTTC

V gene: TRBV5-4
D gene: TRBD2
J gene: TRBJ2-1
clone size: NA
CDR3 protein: CASSLRSGSHNEQFF
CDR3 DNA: TGTGCCAGCAGCCTCAGGAGCGGGAGTCACAATGAGCAGTTCTTC

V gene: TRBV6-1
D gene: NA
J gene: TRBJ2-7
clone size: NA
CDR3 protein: CASRSSYEQYF
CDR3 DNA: TGTGCCAGCAGGAGCTCCTACGAGCAGTACTTC

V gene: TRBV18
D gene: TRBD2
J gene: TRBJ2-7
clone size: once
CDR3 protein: CASSPGTSGNSEQYF
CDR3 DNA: TGTGCCAGCTCACCCGGGACTAGCGGGAACTCCGAGCAGTACTTC

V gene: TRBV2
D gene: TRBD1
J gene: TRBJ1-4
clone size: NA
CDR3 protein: CASRRDREPTNEKLFF
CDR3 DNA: TGTGCCAGCAGAAGGGACAGAGAGCCAACTAATGAAAAACTGTTTTTT